This T cell receptor beta chain was captured in a study of tumor and adjacent non-tumor tissue in lung cancer. Whole-study context: There were 11 to 13 adenocarcinoma, a couple of squamous cell carcinoma and 1 small cell lung cancer cases. Each sample yielded a few million productive TCRbeta reads on average. Study-wide findings and caveats: Tumor TCR diversity, when higher, was linked to shorter survival. Significantly higher TCR diversity was found in tumor than normal lung.

This clonotype was seen repeatedly, ten times or more. The antigen remains unidentified. Its ends do not fully match the called genes, so a read error is possible. TCRbeta libraries were built with three rounds of nested PCR, modified from ARM-PCR. TCRdb reprocessed the multiplex PCR reads with MiXCR, giving one entry per CDR3 protein. The sample holds over 80,000 distinct CDR3 sequences, more than 75% seen once. The CDR3 is 13 amino acids. CDR1 is DFQATT, CDR2 SNEGSKA, per germline (reference sequence). The template was RNA from unsorted bulk tissue. This non-tumor lung sample came from over 3 cm beyond the tumor edge.

Material: distant non-tumor lung tissue. The rearrangement links TRBV20-1 to TRBJ2-7; D gene uncertain. The source is a woman aged 50 to 65 with non-small cell lung cancer. CDR3 in amino acids: CSARGAWKYEQHF. CDR3 bases: TGCAGTGCTAGAGGCGCCTGGAAATACGAGCAGCACTTC.